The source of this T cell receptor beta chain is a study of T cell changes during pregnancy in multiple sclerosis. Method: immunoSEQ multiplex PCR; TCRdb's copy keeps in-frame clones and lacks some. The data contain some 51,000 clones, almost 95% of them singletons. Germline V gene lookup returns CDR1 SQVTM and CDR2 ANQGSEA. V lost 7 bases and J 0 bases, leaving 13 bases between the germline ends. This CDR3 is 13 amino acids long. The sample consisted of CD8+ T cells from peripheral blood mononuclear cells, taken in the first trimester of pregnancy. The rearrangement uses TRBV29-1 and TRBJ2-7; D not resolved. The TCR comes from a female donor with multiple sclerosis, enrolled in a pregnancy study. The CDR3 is CSASGALSYEQYF. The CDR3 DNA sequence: TGCAGCGCTTCAGGCGCACTCTCCTACGAGCAGTACTTC.